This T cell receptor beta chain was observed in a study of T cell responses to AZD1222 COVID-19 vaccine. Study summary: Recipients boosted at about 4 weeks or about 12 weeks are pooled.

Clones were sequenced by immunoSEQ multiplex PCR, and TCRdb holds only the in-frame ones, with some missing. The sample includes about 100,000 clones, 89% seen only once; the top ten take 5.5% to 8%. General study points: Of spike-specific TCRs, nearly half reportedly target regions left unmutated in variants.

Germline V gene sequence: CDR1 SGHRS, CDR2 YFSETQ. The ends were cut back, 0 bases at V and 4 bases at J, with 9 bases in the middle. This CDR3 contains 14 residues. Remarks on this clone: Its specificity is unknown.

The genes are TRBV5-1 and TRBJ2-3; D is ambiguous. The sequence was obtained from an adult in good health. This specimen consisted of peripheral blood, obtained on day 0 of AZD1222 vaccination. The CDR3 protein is CASSLGQDPDTQYF. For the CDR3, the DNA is TGCGCCAGCAGCTTGGGGCAGGACCCAGATACGCAGTATTTT.